One and the same sample provided the 20 T cell receptor beta chains below, sequenced in a study of human T cells and chemical hapten exposure. Time point denoted: patch test 2, 6 weeks after DPC sensitization. Treatment of the sample: therapeutic diphenylcyclopropenone sensitization with weekly scalp DPC. One entry per CDR3 protein results from TCRdb running MiXCR on the RACE reads. The sample lists a few hundred thousand distinct CDR3 sequences; under 6.5% were seen once. The source material was whole blood, sampled in connection with sensitization to the hapten diphenylcyclopropenone (DPC). These receptors originate from a woman aged 18-29 years with alopecia areata. Some clones in this sample may be carry-over from other donors' samples.

The chain uses TRBV12-3 or TRBV12-4 and TRBJ2-3; 9 bases align to TRBD1. The CDR3 has 16 amino acids. V shed 3 bases and J 5 bases; nucleotides not matched to a gene: 9. The CDR3 loop reads CASSLGQGPLGDTQYF. Written as DNA, the CDR3 is TGTGCCAGCAGTTTGGGACAGGGCCCTTTGGGAGATACGCAGTATTTT.

This clonotype was counted only a few times. The chain combines TRBV4-1 with TRBJ1-1; 8 nucleotides align to TRBD1. CDR1 is MGHRA and CDR2 is YSYEKL in the germline V gene. This CDR3 spans 14 amino acids. Losses at the gene ends were 4 bases for V and 11 bases for J; bases not matched to a gene: 12. CDR3 residues: CASSLTQGGSIAFF. The CDR3 DNA reads as TGCGCCAGCAGCCTGACACAGGGGGGGAGTATTGCTTTCTTT.

The chain uses TRBV27 and TRBJ1-2, with 7 bases aligning to TRBD1. Trimming took 5 bases from V and 4 from J; bases not matched to a gene: 7. The CDR3 has 14 amino acids. Germline assignment: CDR1 MNHEY and CDR2 SMNVEV (reference sequence). CDR3 protein: CASSAYRGPYGYTF. CDR3 nucleotides: TGTGCCAGCAGTGCATACAGGGGACCCTATGGCTACACCTTC.

The chain combines TRBV7-2 with TRBJ1-4; weak D call: TRBD1 (6 bases). Trimming removed 4 bases at V and 7 bases at J, with 16 bases between. This CDR3 is built from 15 residues. The germline V gene has CDR1 SGHTA and CDR2 FQGNSA. CDR3 bases: TGTGCCAGCAGCTCCCAACAGGGACTGGGTGAAAAACTGTTTTTT. Amino acids: CASSSQQGLGEKLFF.

This clonotype has a handful of counts. Being one base from a much bigger clone, this may be a read error. Written as DNA, the CDR3 is TGTGCCATCAGTGGGGACAGCAATCAGCCCCAGCATTTT. As protein: CAISGDSNQPQHF. The rearrangement joins TRBV10-3 to TRBJ1-5, with D possibly matching TRBD1 (5 bases). Trimming left V 4 bases short and J 1 base short, with 5 bases between. Germline V gene lookup returns CDR1 ENHRY and CDR2 SYGVKD. This CDR3 has 13 residues.

V usage is TRBV27 and J usage is TRBJ2-3; possibly TRBD1 for D (6 bases). CDR1 is MNHEY, CDR2 SMNVEV, per germline (reference sequence). Trimming pared 6 bases from V and 10 bases from J, leaving 17 bases between. The CDR3 has 13 residues. Here the CDR3 reads CASSHTDSVAQYF. The CDR3 DNA reads TGTGCCAGCAGCCACACGGACAGTGTTGCGCAGTATTTT.

The chain joins TRBV6-5 to TRBJ2-7; possibly TRBD1 or TRBD2 for D (5 bases each). CDR1 is MNHEY, CDR2 SVGAGI, per germline. Trimming took off 5 bases at V and 2 bases at J, with 16 bases between the two ends. This CDR3 has 15 residues. CDR3 region: CASSPRDRAPYEQYF. CDR3 DNA: TGTGCCAGCAGTCCCCGGGACCGGGCTCCCTACGAGCAGTACTTC.

This clonotype has ten or more counts. The chain carries TRBV28 and TRBJ1-5, with D unclear. V was pared by 8 bases and J by 4 bases, with 15 bases between. The CDR3 totals 14 residues. In germline, CDR1 is MDHEN, CDR2 SYDVKM. CDR3 loop: CASGMRVGNQPQHF. CDR3 sequence (DNA): TGTGCCAGCGGGATGAGGGTTGGAAATCAGCCCCAGCATTTT.

In this sample, this clonotype turned up many times. The V call is TRBV5-1, the J call TRBJ1-1; no reliable D call. The V end was cut by 2 bases, the J end by 1 base, with 12 bases between. Germline lookup yields CDR1 SGHRS and CDR2 YFSETQ. This CDR3 has 15 amino acids. CDR3 sequence reads: CASSFNTPQNTEAFF. The DNA for the CDR3 is TGCGCCAGCAGCTTTAACACCCCTCAGAACACTGAAGCTTTCTTT. The variable domain in full, with the rest retrieved from reference TRBV5-1 and TRBJ1-1, is KAGVTQTPRYLIKTRGQQVTLSCSPISGHRSVSWYQQTPGQGLQFLFEYFSETQRNKGNFPGRFSGRQFSNSRSEMNVSTLELGDSALYLCASSFNTPQNTEAFFGQGTRLTVV.

This clonotype was detected ten times or more. The V and J genes are TRBV18 and TRBJ1-5; D not resolved. Trimming shortened V by 6 bases and J by 0 bases, and 9 bases separated the two germline ends. CDR1 is KGHSH and CDR2 is LQKENI in the germline V gene. The CDR3 consists of 14 residues. The CDR3 here is CASSGSLSNQPQHF. Here the CDR3 DNA reads TGTGCCAGCTCTGGGTCTCTTAGCAATCAGCCCCAGCATTTT.

V and J are TRBV4-2 and TRBJ1-1, with 7 bases fitting TRBD1. Germline V gene data show CDR1 as LGHNA and CDR2 as YNFKEQ. With V trimmed by 0 bases and J by 8 bases, 6 bases remained unmatched. The CDR3 loop spans 14 amino acids. CDR3 coding DNA: TGTGCCAGCAGCCAAGATGGAGGACAGGAGGAAGCTTTCTTT. This gives the protein CASSQDGGQEEAFF.

This clonotype was observed at least ten times. The rearrangement joins TRBV12-3 or TRBV12-4 to TRBJ1-2; 9 bases are a match to TRBD1. The V and J ends lost 6 bases and 8 bases, in that order; junction bases with no gene match: 7. There are 13 residues in the CDR3. CDR3 in amino acids: CASSLTGGHGYTF. The CDR3 bases are TGTGCCAGCAGCCTCACAGGGGGCCACGGCTACACCTTC.

V usage is TRBV12-3 or TRBV12-4 and J usage is TRBJ2-2; D ambiguous. The CDR3 has 13 residues. V shed 5 bases and J shed 1 base, with 5 bases lying between them. As DNA, the CDR3 is TGTGCCAGCAGTCCGGTGAACACCGGGGAGCTGTTTTTT. It codes for CASSPVNTGELFF.

This chain joins TRBV6-1 and TRBJ1-2; maybe TRBD1 (5 bases). The V gene lost 3 bases and the J gene lost 5 bases, with 16 bases spanning the gap. Looked up from germline, CDR1 is MNHNS and CDR2 is SASEGT. This CDR3 region has 15 residues. The CDR3 DNA follows: TGTGCCAGCAGTGATATAATGGGACTGAGTTATGGCTACACCTTC. Its protein is CASSDIMGLSYGYTF.

This clonotype was picked up many times. The chain recombines TRBV2 with TRBJ1-5, with TRBD1 as a possible D gene (5 bases). The CDR3 is made up of 15 amino acids. CDR1 is SNHLY and CDR2 is FYNNEI in the germline V gene. V was trimmed by 1 base and J by 6 bases, leaving 13 bases between them. The CDR3 DNA reads as TGTGCCAGCAGTGAAGAAGGTCCAGGGTTTCAGCCCCAGCATTTT. As protein: CASSEEGPGFQPQHF. Full variable domain (remainder filled in from reference TRBV2 and TRBJ1-5): EPEVTQTPSHQVTQMGQEVILRCVPISNHLYFYWYRQILGQKVEFLVSFYNNEISEKSEIFDDQFSVERPDGSNFTLKIRSTKLEDSAMYFCASSEEGPGFQPQHFGDGTRLSIL.

V and J are TRBV25-1 and TRBJ2-5, with D perhaps TRBD2 (6 bases). In germline, CDR1 is MGHDK, CDR2 SYGVNS. Trimming stripped 3 bases from V and 5 bases from J, with 13 bases between. The CDR3 contains 14 residues. The CDR3 is CASSDPGLKETQYF. In nucleotides, the CDR3 is TGTGCCAGCAGTGATCCGGGACTCAAGGAGACCCAGTACTTC.

This clonotype turned up a few times. The V call is TRBV7-2, the J call TRBJ1-2, with D perhaps matching TRBD1 (5 bases). Germline CDR1 is SGHTA and CDR2 is FQGNSA. The V gene lost 2 bases and the J gene lost 4 bases, with 14 bases spanning the gap. The CDR3 totals 15 residues. The CDR3 bases are TGTGCCAGCAGCTTAAGTGGCGGGACGGGCTATGGCTACACCTTC. Residues: CASSLSGGTGYGYTF.

This clonotype was recorded at least ten times. The chain links TRBV20-1 to TRBJ1-1, with 11 bases identical to TRBD1. This CDR3 has 14 amino acids. J lost 3 bases, V lost 6 bases, and 6 bases had no gene match. In germline, CDR1 is DFQATT, CDR2 SNEGSKA (reference sequence). The DNA of the CDR3 is TGCAGTGCCCACAGGACAGGGGGCCACACTGAAGCTTTCTTT. This gives the protein CSAHRTGGHTEAFF.

This rearrangement joins TRBV7-9 to TRBJ2-7; perhaps TRBD2 as D (5 bases). V lost 1 base to trimming and J lost 3 bases, with 13 bases between them. The germline gives CDR1 SEHNR, CDR2 FQNEAQ (reference sequence). The CDR3 length is 15 residues. CDR3 protein: CASSLEWKGDYEQYF. The CDR3 DNA reads TGTGCCAGCAGCTTAGAGTGGAAGGGAGACTACGAGCAGTACTTC.

This clonotype appeared many times. This chain joins TRBV12-3 or TRBV12-4 and TRBJ1-1, with a possible D match to TRBD1 (5 bases). V was pared by 5 bases and J by 1 base, with 14 bases between. The CDR3 consists of 15 residues. CDR3 amino acids: CASSHTDRPNTEAFF. The CDR3 DNA sequence: TGTGCCAGCAGTCACACCGACAGACCGAACACTGAAGCTTTCTTT.